This entry lists 32 T cell receptor beta chains sequenced from one sample in a study of glioma-infiltrating T cells. Amplification of TCR alpha and beta CDR3 regions from RNA used iRepertoire nested multiplex PCR. TCRdb reprocessed the multiplex PCR reads via MiXCR and lists one record per CDR3 protein. This sample carries a few hundred thousand distinct CDR3 sequences, around 45% of them seen once, and the ten largest clones take around 12%. Sample: glioma tissue, nonneoplastic brain tissue, or PBMCs (not recorded which). These receptors were taken from a human donor with low-grade glioma or glioblastoma, undergoing nonglioma brain surgery, or in good health (not recorded which).

V is TRBV7-8 and J is TRBJ2-4, with 12 bases aligning to TRBD2. The CDR3 has 18 residues. J lost 6 bases, V lost 5 bases, and 14 bases had no gene match. Germline CDR1 SGHVS, CDR2 FQNEAQ. CDR3 region: CASSGRLAGAPRGNIQYF. The CDR3 DNA reads TGTGCCAGCAGCGGACGACTAGCGGGAGCCCCAAGAGGAAACATTCAGTACTTC.

The J gene is TRBJ2-1, the V gene TRBV20-1, with D tentatively TRBD2 (5 bases). Germline CDR1 reads DFQATT; CDR2 reads SNEGSKA (reference sequence). V gave up 7 bases and J gave up 2 bases, with 24 bases separating them. The CDR3 length is 17 residues. The CDR3 DNA is TGCAGTGATAGTATCGACGGGGAGATCTTCACCTACAATGAGCAGTTCTTC. The encoded protein is CSDSIDGEIFTYNEQFF.

This clonotype appeared many times. The chain recombines TRBV28 with TRBJ1-1, with D uncertain. Looked up from germline, CDR1 is MDHEN and CDR2 is SYDVKM. V was trimmed by 6 bases and J by 3 bases, leaving 5 bases between them. The length of the CDR3 is 11 residues. The CDR3 loop reads CASRFHTEAFF. The CDR3 coding sequence is TGTGCCAGCAGGTTTCACACTGAAGCTTTCTTT.

Concerning this clonotype: Possible read error: a much larger clone is one base away. This sequence joins TRBV27 and TRBJ1-5; 11 bases are shared with TRBD1. Germline V gene lookup returns CDR1 MNHEY and CDR2 SMNVEV (reference sequence). CDR3 length: 16 residues. The CDR3 DNA reads as TGTGCCAGCAGTCGGACAGGGGGCGAGGGCAATCAGTCCCAGCATTTT. Protein: CASSRTGGEGNQSQHF.

This clonotype showed up many times. The chain has TRBV6-2 or TRBV6-3 and TRBJ2-1; 13 bases line up with TRBD2. The length of the CDR3 is 16 residues. J lost 7 bases, V lost 6 bases, and 9 bases had no gene match. Germline CDR1 is MNHEY and CDR2 is SVGEGT. The DNA for the CDR3 is TGTGCCAGCAGACCCCTACTAGCGGGAGGGCCAAATGAGCAGTTCTTC. This encodes CASRPLLAGGPNEQFF.

In the case of this clonotype: A read error may be the cause here, since a much bigger clone is one base away. The gene calls are TRBV27 and TRBJ1-5; D perhaps matches TRBD1 (5 bases). The CDR3 is 17 amino acids. In germline, CDR1 is MNHEY, CDR2 SMNVEV (reference sequence). CDR3 protein: CASSLWGGDRFNQPRHF. The CDR3 coding sequence is TGTGCCAGCAGTTTATGGGGAGGGGACCGATTTAATCAGCCCCGGCATTTT.

This chain uses TRBV6-1 with TRBJ2-3, with D tentatively TRBD1 or TRBD2 (5 bases each). Germline-derived CDR1 and CDR2 are MNHNS and SASEGT. V gave up 10 bases and J gave up 7 bases, with 18 bases separating them. The CDR3 contains 13 residues. CDR3 protein: CAIGDGGIYTQYF. CDR3 sequence (DNA): TGTGCCATCGGGGACGGAGGCATATATACGCAGTATTTT.

This clonotype was counted a few times. The chain combines TRBV28 with TRBJ2-1; 12 bases line up with TRBD2. From germline, CDR1 is MDHEN and CDR2 SYDVKM. The CDR3 consists of 16 residues. J lost 7 bases, V lost 2 bases, and 6 bases had no gene match. The chain's CDR3 is CASSLIGLAGLNEQFF. The CDR3 bases are TGTGCCAGCAGTTTAATAGGACTAGCGGGATTGAATGAGCAGTTCTTC.

The V gene is TRBV20-1, the J gene TRBJ2-1; no clear D. Trimming shortened V by 6 bases and J by 4 bases, and 4 bases separated the two germline ends. This CDR3 is 10 amino acids long. The V gene's germline CDR1 is DFQATT and CDR2 SNEGSKA (reference sequence). This CDR3 is CSAPYNEQFF. The CDR3 DNA reads as TGCAGTGCCCCTTACAATGAGCAGTTCTTC.

This clonotype was recorded a few times. The chain recombines TRBV4-2 with TRBJ1-1; 7 bases match TRBD1. The V gene's germline CDR1 is LGHNA and CDR2 YNFKEQ. This CDR3 comprises 17 residues. V lost 1 base to trimming and J lost 0 bases; unmatched junction nucleotides: 8. The CDR3 is CASSQVGNRGMNTEAFF. CDR3 DNA: TGTGCCAGCAGCCAAGTCGGGAACAGGGGAATGAACACTGAAGCTTTCTTT.

With regard to this clonotype: Being one base from a much bigger clone, this may be a read error. V is TRBV28 and J is TRBJ2-3; D might be TRBD2 (6 bases). V lost 10 bases and J lost 1, with 15 bases in between. The germline CDR1 and CDR2 sequences are MDHEN and SYDVKM. CDR3 length: 14 residues. This chain's CDR3 is CATNSGTRTDTQYF. The DNA for the CDR3 is TGTGCCACCAATTCAGGGACTCGCACAGATACGCAGTATTTT.

The chain is built from TRBV28 and TRBJ2-3, with no clear D. CDR1 and CDR2 (germline): MDHEN, SYDVKM. The V and J ends lost 7 bases and 2 bases respectively, with 16 bases between them. The CDR3 consists of 15 residues. As DNA, the CDR3 is TGTGCCAGCACTCATAGGGAACTTGTCACAGATACGCAGTATTTT. It specifies CASTHRELVTDTQYF. Filled out from reference TRBV28 and TRBJ2-3, the complete variable domain reads DVKVTQSSRYLVKRTGEKVFLECVQDMDHENMFWYRQDPGLGLRLIYFSYDVKMKEKGDIPEGYSVSREKKERFSLILESASTNQTSMYLCASTHRELVTDTQYFGPGTRLTVL.

The CDR3 here is CASRAGGQGNKKLFF. In nucleotides, the CDR3 is TGTGCCAGCAGGGCCGGGGGACAGGGGAATAAAAAACTGTTTTTT. This rearrangement joins TRBV28 to TRBJ1-4; 10 bases are a match to TRBD1. CDR1 and CDR2 (germline): MDHEN, SYDVKM. Germline trimming cut 6 bases from V and 9 bases from J; bases unmatched to any gene: 10. The CDR3 spans 15 residues.

There are a few counts of this clonotype. This chain joins TRBV6-1 and TRBJ2-2; 8 bases line up with TRBD1. Germline assignment: CDR1 MNHNS and CDR2 SASEGT. With 6 bases clipped from V and 6 bases from J, the junction kept 18 bases outside the gene matches. The CDR3 runs to 18 residues. CDR3 amino acids: CASSYRPTGTGSSGELFF. The CDR3 DNA sequence: TGTGCCAGCAGCTACCGGCCCACGGGGACAGGTTCCTCCGGGGAGCTGTTTTTT.

V is TRBV4-3 and J is TRBJ2-1; 7 nucleotides match TRBD1. The germline gives CDR1 LGHNA, CDR2 YSLEER. The CDR3 spans 16 residues. The junction had 11 bases not matched to a gene; V was cut back by 4 bases and J by 5 bases. Here the CDR3 DNA reads TGCGCCAGCAGCCGTCGACAGGGCGGCGTTCACAATGAGCAGTTCTTC. Residues: CASSRRQGGVHNEQFF.

This clonotype was recorded many times. The rearrangement joins TRBV28 to TRBJ2-7; 12 positions match TRBD2. The CDR3 is 14 residues long. Losses at the gene ends were 6 bases for V and 3 bases for J; bases not matched to a gene: 3. The germline gives CDR1 MDHEN, CDR2 SYDVKM. In DNA form, the CDR3 reads TGTGCCAGCAGGGGACTAGCGGGCCGCTACGAGCAGTACTTC. This gives the protein CASRGLAGRYEQYF. The full variable domain, rest sourced from reference TRBV28 and TRBJ2-7, is DVKVTQSSRYLVKRTGEKVFLECVQDMDHENMFWYRQDPGLGLRLIYFSYDVKMKEKGDIPEGYSVSREKKERFSLILESASTNQTSMYLCASRGLAGRYEQYFGPGTRLTVT.

Concerning this clonotype itself: Possible read error: a much larger clone is one base away. The chain has TRBV20-1 and TRBJ2-3; D is undetermined. The J call may be mistaken, given a closer DNA end match to TRBJ1-5. Germline V CDR1 and CDR2: DFQATT, SNEGSKA (reference sequence). The CDR3 runs to 14 residues. In DNA form, the CDR3 reads TGCAGTGCAAGACTAGCGGCTAGCACAGATACGCAGCATTTT. The encoded protein is CSARLAASTDTQHF.

To note about this clonotype: A single base separates this from a much larger clone, so it may be a read error. Lacking the conserved final phenylalanine or tryptophan, this CDR3 likely reflects a read error. The CDR3, as DNA: TGTGCCAGCAGTTTACGCTATGGACTAGCGGGACCTAGCCGCTTCTACGAGCAGTACCTC. Protein sequence: CASSLRYGLAGPSRFYEQYL. The rearrangement uses TRBV6-6 and TRBJ2-7, with TRBD2 matching over 12 bases. This CDR3 comprises 20 residues. V dropped 4 bases and J dropped 3; count of bases not matched to a gene: 19. CDR1 is MNHNY and CDR2 is SVGAGI in the germline V gene (reference sequence).

The chain has TRBV7-2 and TRBJ1-5; D unclear. The germline V gene has CDR1 SGHTA and CDR2 FQGNSA. V was trimmed by 1 base and J by 6 bases, leaving 13 bases between them. There are 15 residues in the CDR3. CDR3 loop: CASSLGLGIGQPQHF. Here the CDR3 DNA reads TGTGCCAGCAGCTTAGGTTTAGGGATCGGTCAGCCCCAGCATTTT.

The rearrangement joins TRBV5-1 to TRBJ2-7; no clear D gene. V lost 3 bases to trimming and J lost 3 bases, with 7 bases between them. This CDR3 is 12 amino acids long. The germline V gene has CDR1 SGHRS and CDR2 YFSETQ. CDR3 residues: CASSSIGYEQYF. The CDR3 DNA follows: TGCGCCAGCAGCTCGATTGGCTACGAGCAGTACTTC. The full variable domain, in which reference TRBV5-1 and TRBJ2-7 provide the parts outside the CDR3, is KAGVTQTPRYLIKTRGQQVTLSCSPISGHRSVSWYQQTPGQGLQFLFEYFSETQRNKGNFPGRFSGRQFSNSRSEMNVSTLELGDSALYLCASSSIGYEQYFGPGTRLTVT.

This clonotype was detected a few times. V usage is TRBV5-1 and J usage is TRBJ2-1; 10 nucleotides agree with TRBD2. CDR3 length: 15 residues. V dropped 3 bases and J dropped 8; count of bases not matched to a gene: 8. Germline V gene lookup returns CDR1 SGHRS and CDR2 YFSETQ. CDR3 bases: TGCGCCAGCAGCTCGGGACTAGCGTTCCCCGATGAGCAGTTCTTC. Residues: CASSSGLAFPDEQFF.

In its sample, this clonotype was seen a few times. The chain couples TRBV14 to TRBJ2-6; D ambiguous. The CDR3 is 17 amino acids. Germline CDR1 reads SGHDN; CDR2 reads FVKESK. The V end lost 2 bases, the J end lost 5 bases, and 16 bases lay between the germline ends. CDR3 residues: CASSQSAGVRRANVLTF. Written as DNA, the CDR3 is TGTGCCAGCAGCCAATCGGCCGGTGTCCGACGGGCCAACGTCCTGACTTTC.

As to this clonotype: It may be a read error: a sequence one base away is much more abundant. The J gene is TRBJ1-1, the V gene TRBV27, with a possible D match to TRBD1 (6 bases). This CDR3 region has 14 residues. Germline CDR1 MNHEY, CDR2 SMNVEV (reference sequence). The CDR3 protein is CARSLHRGITEAFF. The CDR3 DNA reads as TGTGCCAGAAGTTTGCATAGGGGGATCACTGAAGCTTTCTTT.

This clonotype was detected only a few times. This chain links TRBV20-1 with TRBJ2-3, with a tentative D call TRBD2 (5 bases). The ends were cut back, 6 bases at V and 1 base at J, with 11 bases in the middle. This CDR3 spans 13 amino acids. Germline V lookup: CDR1 DFQATT, CDR2 SNEGSKA (reference sequence). CDR3 amino acids: CSAHWRGTDTQYF. The DNA for the CDR3 is TGCAGTGCCCACTGGCGGGGCACAGATACGCAGTATTTT.

About this clonotype: A much more abundant neighbour one base away suggests this may be a read error. The rearrangement links TRBV6-2 or TRBV6-3 to TRBJ2-7; 8 bases are a match to TRBD2. This CDR3 region has 18 residues. Germline assignment: CDR1 MNHEY and CDR2 SVGEGT. CDR3 protein: CASSYGLAGSSWDYGQYF. The CDR3 DNA sequence: TGTGCCAGCAGTTACGGTCTAGCGGGCTCCTCCTGGGACTACGGGCAGTACTTC.

This clonotype appeared a few times. This rearrangement joins TRBV28 to TRBJ2-5, with 10 bases identical to TRBD2. V lost 6 bases, J lost 8 bases, and 9 bases stayed unmatched. This CDR3 region has 14 residues. The germline V gene encodes CDR1 MDHEN and CDR2 SYDVKM. The DNA for the CDR3 is TGTGCCAGCAGAGAGCGGGAGGGGAAGAGAACCCAGTACTTC. It translates to CASREREGKRTQYF.

This clonotype was counted a few times. This chain connects TRBV4-1 to TRBJ1-1; D ambiguous. The germline gives CDR1 MGHRA, CDR2 YSYEKL. V was clipped by 4 bases and J by 4 bases, with 10 bases between them. The CDR3 extends over 13 amino acids. The CDR3 DNA reads as TGCGCCAGCAGCCTCCGCTGGGGCACTGAAGCTTTCTTT. Translated, it gives CASSLRWGTEAFF.

This clonotype was seen repeatedly, ten times or more. V gene TRBV6-2 or TRBV6-3 combines with J gene TRBJ2-3; possibly TRBD1 or TRBD2 for D (5 bases each). CDR1 is MNHEY, CDR2 SVGEGT, per germline. The germline V and J ends were trimmed by 6 bases and 9 bases, with 22 bases remaining between them. The CDR3 consists of 15 residues. CDR3 DNA sequence: TGTGCCAGCAGCGATACCGGGACCCCGACCAACACGCAGTATTTT. Its translation is CASSDTGTPTNTQYF.

On this clonotype: A much larger clone differs from this one at a single base, so this may be a read error. The CDR3 ends on some other residue instead of the conserved phenylalanine or tryptophan, so this is likely a read error. The J gene is TRBJ1-3, the V gene TRBV27, with D possibly TRBD1 on 6 matching bases. Germline V lookup: CDR1 MNHEY, CDR2 SMNVEV (reference sequence). The CDR3 spans 14 residues. Trimming removed 6 bases at V and 0 bases at J, with 9 bases between. CDR3 nucleotide sequence: TGTGCCAGCAGCTCGGGACACTCTGGAAACACCATATATCTT. This translates into CASSSGHSGNTIYL.

V is TRBV7-9 and J is TRBJ2-3, with 12 bases matching TRBD2. The CDR3 sequence is 17 residues long. Germline loops: CDR1 SEHNR, CDR2 FQNEAQ (reference sequence). The J segment lost 6 bases and the V segment lost 5 bases, leaving 12 bases of the junction unmatched. The CDR3 loop is CASSPPTSGRRGDTQYF. The CDR3, as DNA: TGTGCCAGCAGCCCACCAACTAGCGGGAGGCGAGGGGATACGCAGTATTTT. Full variable domain (rest looked up from reference TRBV7-9 and TRBJ2-3): DTGVSQNPRHKITKRGQNVTFRCDPISEHNRLYWYRQTLGQGPEFLTYFQNEAQLEKSRLLSDRFSAERPKGSFSTLEIQRTEQGDSAMYLCASSPPTSGRRGDTQYFGPGTRLTVL.

The chain is built from TRBV11-2 and TRBJ1-2; D may be TRBD1 (6 bases). The germline gives CDR1 SGHAT, CDR2 FQNNGV. V was pared by 7 bases and J by 0 bases, with 15 bases between. This CDR3 has 15 residues. This CDR3 reads CASKVNRASNYGYTF. The CDR3 nucleotides read TGTGCCAGCAAAGTTAACAGGGCCTCTAACTATGGCTACACCTTC.

In its sample, this clonotype was seen once. The chain combines TRBV20-1 with TRBJ1-4; a weak D match, TRBD1 (5 bases). CDR1 and CDR2 (germline): DFQATT, SNEGSKA (reference sequence). The CDR3 spans 15 residues. Trimming cost V 4 bases and J 2 bases, with 14 bases left between them. The CDR3, as DNA: TGCAGTGCTATAAGGGGCCGTTCGACTAATGAAAAACTGTTTTTT. As protein: CSAIRGRSTNEKLFF.